This passage covers 20 T cell receptor beta chains from one sample sequenced in a study of T cell repertoires in cytomegalovirus infection. TCRdb processed the reads anew with MiXCR; each CDR3 protein has one entry. The table shows about 89,000 distinct CDR3 sequences, with 25% to 35% occurring only once. Their specific antigens are unknown. Sequenced here: CD8+ T cells from cultured PBMCs, sampled from culture after CMV antigen stimulation. The receptors here all came from a human donor in good health (CMV status not recorded). Some clones in this sample may be carry-over from other donors' samples.

This clonotype was counted many times. The V call is TRBV28, the J call TRBJ2-7; TRBD1 matches at 7 bases. CDR3 length: 14 amino acids. V was pared by 5 bases and J by 6 bases, with 10 bases of the junction left unmatched. Germline V gene sequence: CDR1 MDHEN, CDR2 SYDVKM. Here the CDR3 reads CASSSSGDRVEQYF. CDR3 bases: TGTGCCAGCAGTAGCTCCGGTGACAGGGTCGAGCAGTACTTC.

This clonotype was counted a single time. One base away lies a much larger clone, so this may be a sequencing read error. This chain connects TRBV7-9 to TRBJ1-1; D not certain. The CDR3 is made up of 16 amino acids. Per the germline V gene, CDR1 is SEHNR and CDR2 is FQNEAQ (reference sequence). DNA for the CDR3: TGTGCCAACAGCTATAATGTTGGTAGGCTAGACACTGAAGCTTTCTTT. It yields the protein CANSYNVGRLDTEAFF.

This clonotype showed up just a few times. The chain couples TRBV27 to TRBJ1-3, with D unclear. V was trimmed by 0 bases and J by 0 bases, leaving 9 bases between them. This CDR3 has 16 amino acids. The germline CDR1 and CDR2 sequences are MNHEY and SMNVEV (reference sequence). The DNA of the CDR3 is TGTGCCAGCAGTTTATCGGGCATTAGCTCTGGAAACACCATATATTTT. It is translated as CASSLSGISSGNTIYF.

In its sample, this clonotype was seen many times. This rearrangement joins TRBV7-6 to TRBJ2-5; 8 positions match TRBD2. Trimming cost V 5 bases and J 1 base; bases outside gene matches: 6. In germline, CDR1 is SGHVS, CDR2 FNYEAQ. CDR3 length: 15 amino acids. CDR3 in amino acids: CASSRNGGAQETQYF. The CDR3 DNA is TGTGCCAGCAGCCGAAACGGGGGGGCCCAAGAGACCCAGTACTTC.

This clonotype was recorded many times. Here the CDR3 reads CASSWGTGSYEQYF. CDR3 DNA: TGTGCCAGCAGTTGGGGGACTGGCTCCTACGAGCAGTACTTC. The chain recombines TRBV27 with TRBJ2-7; possibly TRBD2 for D (6 bases). The V end lost 4 bases, the J end lost 0 bases, and 10 bases lay between the germline ends. The CDR3 runs to 14 residues. Looked up from germline, CDR1 is MNHEY and CDR2 is SMNVEV (reference sequence).

The chain recombines TRBV6-1 with TRBJ1-1; unclear D gene. The CDR3 totals 13 residues. Germline V gene data show CDR1 as MNHNS and CDR2 as SASEGT. Trimming cost V 0 bases and J 4 bases, with 6 bases left between them. CDR3 DNA sequence: TGTGCCAGCAGTGAAGCGGCGGTCACTGAAGCTTTCTTT. Encoded protein: CASSEAAVTEAFF.

Regarding this clonotype: One base away lies a much larger clone, so this may be a sequencing read error. The V gene is TRBV6-8, the J gene TRBJ1-1, with D maybe TRBD1 (5 bases). The germline V and J ends were trimmed by 6 bases and 10 bases, with 36 bases remaining between them. Germline-derived CDR1 and CDR2 are MNHGY and SAAAGT. The length of the CDR3 is 19 residues. CDR3 nucleotide sequence: TGTGCCAGCAGGTCTTTTATGGACACCGACACAATCAATGTGGGGTCAGCTTTCTTT. It yields the protein CASRSFMDTDTINVGSAFF.

This clonotype was seen a handful of times. The chain is built from TRBV12-3 or TRBV12-4 and TRBJ1-4; TRBD1 might be the D (5 bases). V lost 5 bases and J 0 bases, leaving 7 bases between the germline ends. The CDR3 is made up of 14 amino acids. For the CDR3, the DNA is TGTGCCAGCAGTGGGGGGGCAACTAATGAAAAACTGTTTTTT. It is translated as CASSGGATNEKLFF.

The chain has TRBV6-2 or TRBV6-3 and TRBJ2-2; maybe TRBD2 (6 bases). V lost 2 bases to trimming and J lost 8 bases, with 9 bases between them. CDR3 length: 13 residues. Germline V gives CDR1 MNHEY, CDR2 SVGEGT. The CDR3 DNA reads as TGTGCCAGCAGTTACGGCGGGGTAGGGGAGCTGTTTTTT. Its protein product is CASSYGGVGELFF.

This chain connects TRBV7-6 to TRBJ1-1; no clear D. Germline V gene data show CDR1 as SGHVS and CDR2 as FNYEAQ. The V end lost 5 bases, the J end lost 4 bases, and 11 bases lay between the germline ends. This CDR3 spans 13 amino acids. The CDR3 DNA follows: TGTGCCAGCAGCCCTCCTGGACTCACTGAAGCTTTCTTT. It codes for CASSPPGLTEAFF.

The rearrangement uses TRBV6-1 and TRBJ1-2; D is unresolved. Germline V gene data show CDR1 as MNHNS and CDR2 as SASEGT. CDR3 length: 14 amino acids. Trimming removed 5 bases at V and 0 bases at J, with 10 bases between. The CDR3 DNA follows: TGTGCCAGCAGTCTGGACCGCACTAACTATGGCTACACCTTC. This encodes CASSLDRTNYGYTF.

The CDR3 bases are TGTGCCAGTAGTCCGACTAGCGGGGGGGCCTACAATGAGCAGTTCTTC. This gives the protein CASSPTSGGAYNEQFF. The V call is TRBV19, the J call TRBJ2-1; 14 nucleotides match TRBD2. The CDR3 length is 16 residues. The germline gives CDR1 LNHDA, CDR2 SQIVND (reference sequence). With 5 bases clipped from V and 2 bases from J, the junction kept 2 bases outside the gene matches.

CDR3 nucleotide sequence: TGTGCCAGCAGCTTAGAGGACAGGGCGGGCGAGCAGTACTTC. Its translation is CASSLEDRAGEQYF. This chain connects TRBV7-9 to TRBJ2-7, with 8 positions matching TRBD1. After removal of 1 base from V and 6 bases from J, the junction contained 5 bases not matched to a gene. Germline V CDR1 and CDR2: SEHNR, FQNEAQ (reference sequence). CDR3 length equals 14 residues.

The V call is TRBV27, the J call TRBJ2-5, with 7 positions matching TRBD1. Germline lookup yields CDR1 MNHEY and CDR2 SMNVEV (reference sequence). Unmatched junction bases numbered 8, after V lost 4 bases and J lost 6 bases. The CDR3 is made up of 14 amino acids. The CDR3 sequence: CASSSQQGWQTQYF. In DNA, the CDR3 is TGTGCCAGCAGTTCACAACAGGGGTGGCAGACCCAGTACTTC.

The sample holds many counts of this clonotype. The chain couples TRBV5-6 to TRBJ2-2; the D gene is possibly TRBD1 (5 bases). Germline V gene lookup returns CDR1 SGHDT and CDR2 YYEEEE. Trimming left V 6 bases short and J 2 bases short, with 14 bases between. This CDR3 is built from 15 residues. This chain's CDR3 is CASNNQGSNTGELFF. The CDR3 DNA reads as TGTGCCAGCAACAACCAGGGATCAAACACCGGGGAGCTGTTTTTT.

This clonotype was seen more than once but under ten times. The chain employs TRBV7-9 and TRBJ2-1, with D perhaps TRBD1 (6 bases). CDR3 length: 16 residues. Trimming took off 5 bases at V and 3 bases at J, with 17 bases between the two ends. CDR1 is SEHNR and CDR2 is FQNEAQ in the germline V gene (reference sequence). In nucleotides, the CDR3 is TGTGCCAGCAGCCCAGGGGCTGGTAGCGTCTACAATGAGCAGTTCTTC. Its translation: CASSPGAGSVYNEQFF.

The chain carries TRBV15 and TRBJ2-1; D perhaps matches TRBD2 (7 bases). CDR3 size: 15 residues. The germline V gene encodes CDR1 LNHNV and CDR2 YYDKDF (reference sequence). V lost 5 bases to trimming and J lost 6 bases, with 17 bases between them. The CDR3 protein is CATSPFGGPPNEQFF. Here the CDR3 DNA reads TGTGCCACCAGCCCCTTCGGGGGGCCACCCAATGAGCAGTTCTTC. The full variable domain, completed using reference TRBV15 and TRBJ2-1, is DAMVIQNPRYQVTQFGKPVTLSCSQTLNHNVMYWYQQKSSQAPKLLFHYYDKDFNNEADTPDNFQSRRPNTSFCFLDIRSPGLGDTAMYLCATSPFGGPPNEQFFGPGTRLTVL.

This rearrangement joins TRBV28 to TRBJ2-3; 16 nucleotides agree with TRBD2. Germline CDR1 MDHEN, CDR2 SYDVKM. The CDR3 runs to 15 residues. The J segment lost 8 bases and the V segment lost 10 bases, leaving 9 bases of the junction unmatched. DNA for the CDR3: TGTGCCACGAGGGGGACTAGCGGGGGGGGAAGTACGCAGTATTTT. Protein: CATRGTSGGGSTQYF.

V is TRBV7-4 and J is TRBJ2-1, with TRBD2 identical over 9 bases. CDR3 length equals 16 residues. CDR1 and CDR2 from the germline V gene are SGHVT and SQSDAQ. Germline trimming cut 6 bases from V and 6 bases from J; bases unmatched to any gene: 12. CDR3: CASRNLAGGWSNEQFF. The CDR3 nucleotides read TGTGCCAGCAGGAACCTGGCGGGGGGGTGGTCCAATGAGCAGTTCTTC.

V and J are TRBV12-3 or TRBV12-4 and TRBJ1-1, with 8 bases matching TRBD1. V was pared by 5 bases and J by 3 bases, with 29 bases of the junction left unmatched. The CDR3 is 22 amino acids. This CDR3 reads CASSLTGRTGTDRSQMYTEAFF. DNA for the CDR3: TGTGCCAGCAGTCTCACCGGCCGGACAGGGACGGATCGATCCCAAATGTACACTGAAGCTTTCTTT.